This is a list of T cell receptor beta chains from one sample in a study of chemoradiotherapy in HPV16-positive cancers. Repertoires were generated with immunoSEQ multiplex PCR, while TCRdb's copy carries only in-frame clones and drops some. The data contain 2,900 or so clones, about 74% of them singletons. This material was acquired from a patient who underwent chemoradiotherapy. These receptor sequences come from a human donor with HPV-associated anogenital cancer. Both conserved end residues are part of each CDR3. The D gene is left open where the match is weak. For some rows the clone size is stated as once, few or many, or as a class when expanded; others skip it.

d_call: .; j_call: TRBJ2-3; clone_size: once; v_call: TRBV5-5; cdr3_aa: CASSLTGAFTDTQYF; cdr3_nt: TGTGCCAGCAGCTTGACGGGGGCGTTCACAGATACGCAGTATTTT
d_call: .; j_call: TRBJ1-2; clone_size: few; v_call: TRBV5-1; cdr3_aa: CASGLPGELYGYTF; cdr3_nt: TGCGCCAGCGGCCTCCCGGGAGAACTCTATGGCTACACCTTC
d_call: TRBD1; j_call: TRBJ1-5; clone_size: .; v_call: TRBV11-3; cdr3_aa: CASSRRGLGSSNQPQHF; cdr3_nt: TGTGCCAGCAGCAGAAGGGGGCTGGGGAGTAGCAATCAGCCCCAGCATTTT
d_call: .; j_call: TRBJ2-2; clone_size: .; v_call: TRBV12-2; cdr3_aa: CASRLAASLAGGFTGELFF; cdr3_nt: TGTGCAAGTCGCTTAGCGGCCTCTCTAGCGGGGGGTTTCACCGGGGAGCTGTTTTTT
d_call: TRBD2; j_call: TRBJ2-7; clone_size: .; v_call: TRBV29-1; cdr3_aa: CSVPGLAGEQYF; cdr3_nt: TGCAGCGTCCCCGGACTAGCTGGCGAGCAGTACTTC
d_call: TRBD1; j_call: TRBJ2-7; clone_size: .; v_call: TRBV28; cdr3_aa: CASSLVGQGIHEQYF; cdr3_nt: TGTGCCAGCAGTTTAGTGGGACAGGGCATTCACGAGCAGTACTTC
d_call: TRBD1; j_call: TRBJ2-5; clone_size: .; v_call: TRBV28; cdr3_aa: CASSRQGGRETQYF; cdr3_nt: TGTGCCAGCAGTCGACAGGGGGGTCGGGAGACCCAGTACTTC
d_call: .; j_call: TRBJ2-1; clone_size: .; v_call: TRBV19; cdr3_aa: CASTTSRSYNEQFF; cdr3_nt: TGTGCCAGTACGACGAGTCGCTCCTACAATGAGCAGTTCTTC
d_call: .; j_call: TRBJ2-3; clone_size: .; v_call: TRBV5-1; cdr3_aa: CASSLVEGSDTQYF; cdr3_nt: TGCGCCAGCAGCTTGGTAGAGGGGTCAGATACGCAGTATTTT
d_call: .; j_call: TRBJ1-2; clone_size: .; v_call: TRBV30; cdr3_aa: CAWSVLYGPIYGYTF; cdr3_nt: TGTGCCTGGAGTGTCTTGTACGGGCCGATCTATGGCTACACCTTC